One sample yielded the 20 T cell receptor beta chains listed below, sequenced in a study of early T cells in non-severe SARS-CoV-2 infection. TCRdb called the 5' RACE reads again in MiXCR, with one record for every CDR3 protein. Of 50,000 to 70,000 distinct CDR3 sequences listed, under 15% were seen once; the top ten hold roughly 4%. The sequenced sample consisted of whole blood. The receptors derive from an adult who was a healthcare worker with PCR-confirmed SARS-CoV-2 infection or an uninfected control (not recorded which).

This clonotype was detected ten times or more. This chain joins TRBV29-1 and TRBJ2-3; 10 nucleotides line up with TRBD2. With V trimmed by 7 bases and J by 0 bases, 7 bases remained unmatched. The CDR3 spans 15 residues. Looked up from germline, CDR1 is SQVTM and CDR2 is ANQGSEA. The CDR3 DNA reads TGCAGCGCCGGCGGACTAGCGGCTAGCACAGATACGCAGTATTTT. It yields the protein CSAGGLAASTDTQYF.

This clonotype was seen ten or more times. This chain joins TRBV7-9 and TRBJ1-1; 8 bases line up with TRBD1. The CDR3 length is 13 residues. V lost 3 bases, J lost 8 bases, and 5 bases stayed unmatched. Germline loops: CDR1 SEHNR, CDR2 FQNEAQ (reference sequence). The CDR3 region is CASSFQQGEEAFF. Written as DNA, the CDR3 is TGTGCCAGCAGCTTTCAACAGGGGGAAGAAGCTTTCTTT.

In its sample, this clonotype was seen many times. The V gene is TRBV10-3, the J gene TRBJ1-2; no clear D gene. Germline V CDR1 and CDR2: ENHRY, SYGVKD. The CDR3 contains 10 residues. V was clipped by 4 bases and J by 9 bases, with 6 bases between them. The CDR3: CAISAGRYTF. The CDR3 coding sequence is TGTGCCATCAGTGCTGGACGCTACACCTTC.

This clonotype has just a few counts. This chain links TRBV29-1 with TRBJ1-4; TRBD1 aligns across 8 bases. Germline-derived CDR1 and CDR2 are SQVTM and ANQGSEA. The CDR3 is 14 residues long. V lost 5 bases and J lost 10; bases outside the gene matches: 12. CDR3 sequence reads: CSVTEPGTGGKLFF. In DNA, the CDR3 is TGCAGCGTTACTGAACCCGGGACAGGAGGAAAACTGTTTTTT.

This sequence joins TRBV3-1 and TRBJ1-1; 12 bases map to TRBD1. The CDR3 has 15 residues. Germline CDR1 is LGHDT and CDR2 is YNNKEL (reference sequence). The V segment lost 3 bases and the J segment 5 bases; nucleotides outside the gene matches: 4. Here the CDR3 DNA reads TGTGCCAGCAGCCACCCGGGACAGGGGGCAACTGAAGCTTTCTTT. Its protein product is CASSHPGQGATEAFF. Full variable domain (outside the CDR3, taken from reference TRBV3-1 and TRBJ1-1): DTAVSQTPKYLVTQMGNDKSIKCEQNLGHDTMYWYKQDSKKFLKIMFSYNNKELIINETVPNRFSPKSPDKAHLNLHINSLELGDSAVYFCASSHPGQGATEAFFGQGTRLTVV.

This clonotype was counted between two and nine times. The chain recombines TRBV6-2 or TRBV6-3 with TRBJ2-2, with 8 bases that match TRBD2. Germline CDR1 MNHEY, CDR2 SVGEGT. The CDR3 spans 17 residues. Germline trimming cut 7 bases from V and 1 base from J; bases unmatched to any gene: 11. The CDR3 sequence: CASTEVAGGRNTGELFF. CDR3 coding DNA: TGTGCCAGCACCGAGGTGGCGGGAGGTCGGAACACCGGGGAGCTGTTTTTT.

This clonotype was counted many times. The chain carries TRBV19 and TRBJ2-1; D perhaps matches TRBD2 (7 bases). The germline V gene encodes CDR1 LNHDA and CDR2 SQIVND (reference sequence). Trimming pared 3 bases from V and 5 bases from J, leaving 11 bases between. CDR3 size: 14 residues. Here the CDR3 reads CASSIWGGHNEQFF. In nucleotides, the CDR3 is TGTGCCAGTAGTATTTGGGGGGGCCACAATGAGCAGTTCTTC.

In its sample, this clonotype was seen many times. The chain uses TRBV12-3 or TRBV12-4 and TRBJ2-1; 10 nucleotides match TRBD2. The junction had 7 bases not matched to a gene; V was cut back by 1 base and J by 7 bases. The CDR3 is made up of 16 amino acids. The CDR3 loop is CASSLEASGSLNEQFF. For the CDR3, the DNA is TGTGCCAGCAGTTTAGAGGCTAGCGGGAGTTTAAATGAGCAGTTCTTC.

This clonotype was detected only a few times. V gene TRBV5-1 combines with J gene TRBJ2-1, with 14 positions matching TRBD2. Trimming at V came to 5 bases and at J to 8 bases, leaving 9 bases not matched to a gene. The germline gives CDR1 SGHRS, CDR2 YFSETQ. This CDR3 region has 16 residues. The CDR3 protein is CASREGLAGVSHEQFF. The CDR3 coding sequence is TGCGCCAGCAGGGAGGGACTAGCGGGAGTATCCCATGAGCAGTTCTTC. Using reference TRBV5-1 and TRBJ2-1 for the parts outside the CDR3, the full variable domain is KAGVTQTPRYLIKTRGQQVTLSCSPISGHRSVSWYQQTPGQGLQFLFEYFSETQRNKGNFPGRFSGRQFSNSRSEMNVSTLELGDSALYLCASREGLAGVSHEQFFGPGTRLTVL.

This clonotype turned up a few times. The chain recombines TRBV5-1 with TRBJ2-1; 8 bases align to TRBD2. V was pared by 0 bases and J by 8 bases, with 10 bases of the junction left unmatched. Per germline, CDR1 SGHRS and CDR2 YFSETQ. The CDR3 sequence is 16 residues long. In DNA, the CDR3 is TGCGCCAGCAGCTTGGCTTTTAGCGGGAATGTTTATGAGCAGTTCTTC. It codes for CASSLAFSGNVYEQFF.

The chain's CDR3 is CASGLVPITEAFF. CDR3 DNA: TGTGCTAGTGGTTTAGTACCGATCACTGAAGCTTTCTTT. The J gene is TRBJ1-1, the V gene TRBV12-5; no definite D call. The ends were cut back, 3 bases at V and 4 bases at J, with 9 bases in the middle. The CDR3 has 13 amino acids. CDR1 and CDR2 (germline): LGHNT, FRNRAP.

This clonotype occurred many times. This sequence joins TRBV12-3 or TRBV12-4 and TRBJ2-3; 15 positions agree with TRBD2. V trimming: 5 bases; J trimming: 3 bases; junction bases outside the gene matches: 3. The CDR3 extends over 16 amino acids. CDR3 coding DNA: TGTGCCAGCAGTGCCGGGACTAGCGGGGGGACAGATACGCAGTATTTT. Its translation: CASSAGTSGGTDTQYF.

This chain uses TRBV7-9 with TRBJ2-2, with D uncertain. Trimming pared 1 base from V and 2 bases from J, leaving 20 bases between. CDR3 length: 19 amino acids. CDR1 SEHNR and CDR2 FQNEAQ come from the germline V gene (reference sequence). The CDR3: CASSLGVAMGYDNTGELFF. The CDR3 bases are TGTGCCAGCAGCTTAGGGGTCGCTATGGGGTATGACAACACCGGGGAGCTGTTTTTT.

This clonotype was picked up a small number of times. This chain links TRBV7-2 with TRBJ2-7; no reliable D call. Per the germline V gene, CDR1 is SGHTA and CDR2 is FQGNSA. CDR3 length: 11 amino acids. Deletions cut 6 bases from V and 6 bases from J, with 9 bases between. CDR3 coding DNA: TGTGCCAGCAGTCCCCTGATCGAGCAGTACTTC. It translates to CASSPLIEQYF.

The gene calls are TRBV24-1 and TRBJ2-3, with D maybe TRBD2 (6 bases). CDR1 KGHDR and CDR2 SFDVKD come from the germline V gene. The CDR3 covers 14 residues. Between the trimmed V and J ends, which lost 4 bases and 6 bases, there was a span of 13 bases. The CDR3 spells CATSESGRTDTQYF. The CDR3 coding sequence is TGTGCCACCAGTGAGTCAGGGAGGACGGATACGCAGTATTTT.

This clonotype was detected many times. The chain combines TRBV11-2 with TRBJ2-7; tentatively, D is TRBD2 (6 bases). The germline V gene has CDR1 SGHAT and CDR2 FQNNGV. The CDR3 is 15 amino acids. Trimming took 5 bases from V and 7 from J, leaving 21 bases between them. The CDR3 is CASSGLGRTGEEQYF. As DNA, the CDR3 is TGTGCCAGCAGCGGGTTGGGGAGGACGGGGGAGGAGCAGTACTTC.

The CDR3 region is CASSFVTGELFF. In DNA, the CDR3 is TGTGCCAGCAGCTTCGTCACCGGGGAGCTGTTTTTT. V gene TRBV7-6 combines with J gene TRBJ2-2; D unresolved. The CDR3 consists of 12 residues. Germline V gene sequence: CDR1 SGHVS, CDR2 FNYEAQ. With 3 bases removed from V and 4 bases from J, the gap between germline ends came to 3 bases.

Ten or more counts support this clonotype. The rearrangement joins TRBV2 to TRBJ1-1; no clear D gene. Germline CDR1 and CDR2: SNHLY and FYNNEI. Trimming took off 7 bases at V and 1 base at J, with 13 bases between the two ends. The CDR3 runs to 14 residues. CDR3 residues: CASTTTRGNTEAFF. The CDR3 coding sequence is TGTGCCAGCACCACAACCCGGGGGAACACTGAAGCTTTCTTT.

The genes are TRBV5-1 and TRBJ2-2; 7 bases line up with TRBD1. This CDR3 has 16 residues. Trimming cost V 4 bases and J 2 bases; bases outside gene matches: 8. The germline V gene encodes CDR1 SGHRS and CDR2 YFSETQ. CDR3 sequence reads: CASSLLQGINTGELFF. CDR3 sequence (DNA): TGCGCCAGCAGCCTCCTACAGGGGATTAACACCGGGGAGCTGTTTTTT.

A note on this clonotype: A read error may account for a junction end that differs from germline. The J gene is TRBJ1-2, the V gene TRBV5-1; D is possibly TRBD1 (5 bases). The CDR3 is 16 amino acids. Germline-derived CDR1 and CDR2 are SGHRS and YFSETQ. In DNA form, the CDR3 reads TGCGCCGGCAGCTCCCCGGCTGGGACTTTTAACTATGGCTACACCTTC. Amino acids: CAGSSPAGTFNYGYTF.